This T cell receptor (beta chain) derives from a study of T cell responses to AZD1222 COVID-19 vaccine (dated by TCRdb to the early 2020s). A note on the overall study: AZD1222 recipients whose second dose came at about 4 weeks and those whose second dose came at about 12 weeks were combined into one group, since spike-specific TCR depth and breadth did not differ between the two schedules. A total of more than 230 trial participants underwent TCR sequencing, of whom about 200 received two doses of AZD1222 and around 25 received two doses of the MenACWY control vaccine. Trial participants were enrolled by age into 18-55, 56-69 and 70-plus year subgroups, with roughly 160, 29 and 62 TCR-sequenced participants respectively. On the study overall, not on this receptor specifically: Because no day 14 peak-response samples were available, the repertoires could be characterized only after the peak T cell response. Reportedly, close to half of the unique spike-specific TCRs recognized epitopes lying outside the regions that are mutated in the B.1.351 and B.1.1.7 variants. After two AZD1222 doses, both the breadth and the depth of spike-specific TCRs were significantly higher than at day 0 and than in MenACWY recipients. Participants were mostly white British and included more females than males, and it was suggested by the authors that clonal diversity may have been underestimated. The whole spike protein was spanned by vaccine-associated CD4 TCRs, and dominant responses were seen in regions 160-218 and 743-854. In the small 56-69-year group, the increase in depth fell short of significance, most likely because of low power. Conclusions about previously exposed vaccinees are limited, since just 5 to 7 AZD1222 recipients were seropositive for SARS-CoV-2 at baseline.

The junction shows trimming of 5 bases on V and 10 bases on J, plus 20 bases between the germline ends. CDR1 SEHNR and CDR2 FQNEAQ were looked up in the germline V gene (reference sequence). Its CDR3 holds 14 amino acids, cysteine through phenylalanine. The DNA shown is the 42-base CDR3, in frame from base 1. Remarks on this clone: It lacks a known antigen. Qualities for individual bases were not recorded, and no much larger clone is one base off.

The CDR3 regions of human TCRbeta chains were analyzed by immunosequencing. For the original study's pipeline: TCRs in the repertoires were compared against a reference library of SARS-CoV-2-specific TCRs that had been generated with the MIRA antigen-specificity platform. Breadth was defined as the fraction of unique TCRs that were SARS-CoV-2-associated. Depth was defined as the fraction of total T cells that were SARS-CoV-2-associated. Each spike-specific TCR was assigned to its reactive spike region and to a CD4 or CD8 class using the MIRA data. Log10-transformed breadth and depth values were compared by one-way ANOVA with Sidak's multiple comparisons tests. In TCRdb, the immuneACCESS table is reduced to in-frame sequences with V and J assigned. These tables do not hold every clone; where another copy was compared, an unresolved V gene accounts for under half, and the others remain unexplained. Clone size and the V and J calls come from that table; the DNA yielded D and trimming. The sample records roughly 72,000 clones, 85% of which are singletons. About a fifth of the sample is taken by the ten largest.

The time point label, as the study defines it: baseline before first vaccination. Vaccinee samples were obtained from the UK trials COV001 and COV002, which included a single-blind randomized controlled phase 2/3 trial of AZD1222 (ChAdOx1 nCoV-19) in healthy adults. For TCRbeta chain sequencing, PBMC samples were collected from trial participants at day 0 and at day 28 after the second dose. The clonotype comes from an adult in good health. The sequencing used peripheral blood, collected on day 0 of AZD1222 vaccination. The chain uses TRBV7-9 and TRBJ1-2; TRBD1 is possibly the D segment (5 matching bases). The CDR3 protein sequence reads: CASSPGTAATDYTF. The DNA sequence is TGTGCCAGCAGCCCGGGGACGGCCGCGACCGACTACACCTTC.